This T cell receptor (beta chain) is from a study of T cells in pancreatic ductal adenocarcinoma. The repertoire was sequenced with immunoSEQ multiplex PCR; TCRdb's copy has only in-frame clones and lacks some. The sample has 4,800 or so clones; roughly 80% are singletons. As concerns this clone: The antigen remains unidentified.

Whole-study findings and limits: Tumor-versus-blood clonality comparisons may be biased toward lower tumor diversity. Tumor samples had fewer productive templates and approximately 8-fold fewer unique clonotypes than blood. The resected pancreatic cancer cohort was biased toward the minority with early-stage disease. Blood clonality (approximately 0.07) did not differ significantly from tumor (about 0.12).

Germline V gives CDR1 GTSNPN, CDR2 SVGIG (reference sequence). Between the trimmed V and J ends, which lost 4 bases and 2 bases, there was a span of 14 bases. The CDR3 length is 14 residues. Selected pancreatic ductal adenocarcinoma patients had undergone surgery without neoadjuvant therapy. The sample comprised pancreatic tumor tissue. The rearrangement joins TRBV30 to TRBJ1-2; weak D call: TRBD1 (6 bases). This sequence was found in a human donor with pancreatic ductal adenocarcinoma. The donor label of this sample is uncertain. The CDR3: CAWKLGQGNYGYTF. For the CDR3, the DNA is TGTGCCTGGAAGTTGGGGCAGGGGAACTATGGCTACACCTTC. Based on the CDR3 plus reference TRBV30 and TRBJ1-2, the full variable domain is SQTIHQWPATLVQPVGSPLSLECTVEGTSNPNLYWYRQAAGRGLQLLFYSVGIGQISSEVPQNLSASRPQDRQFILSSKKLLLSDSGFYLCAWKLGQGNYGYTFGSGTRLTVV.